This note documents a single T cell receptor (beta chain) sequence. This sample was taken from a study of Graves' ophthalmopathy and Graves' hyperthyroidism. V was cut by 4 bases and J by 12 bases, with 10 bases left in between. The CDR3 totals 11 residues. Germline assignment: CDR1 SNHLY and CDR2 FYNNEI. Amplification of the TCR beta CDR3 regions used RNA transcripts (as template). RT-PCR in the first round used HTBI primers; a second-round multiplex PCR followed. Using its own MiXCR run on the multiplex PCR reads, TCRdb lists one record per CDR3 protein. This table holds about 48,000 distinct CDR3 sequences, around half found once.

The sequence was obtained from an adult man with Graves' ophthalmopathy. V and J are TRBV2 and TRBJ2-1; D is uncertain. Sequenced: peripheral blood. The CDR3 sequence is CASSVIDTQFF. As DNA, the CDR3 is TGTGCCAGCAGTGTTATAGATACGCAGTTCTTC.